The 29 T cell receptor beta chains presented below share a single source sample, sequenced in a study of blood T cell repertoires in COVID-19. The assay was immunoSEQ multiplex PCR, and TCRdb's table has in-frame clones only and misses some. The sample lists 85,000 to 100,000 clones, around nine tenths occurring once. Sequencing was performed on peripheral blood. The receptors were gathered from a man over 45 with COVID-19, enrolled during active disease.

The V call is TRBV6-2 or TRBV6-3, the J call TRBJ2-7; 8 nucleotides agree with TRBD2. CDR1 and CDR2 (germline): MNHEY, SVGEGT. Unmatched junction bases numbered 0, after V lost 2 bases and J lost 0 bases. The CDR3 contains 14 residues. In nucleotides, the CDR3 is TGTGCCAGCAGTTACGGGACTAGCTCCTACGAGCAGTACTTC. It is translated as CASSYGTSSYEQYF.

This chain connects TRBV27 to TRBJ2-3, with D maybe TRBD2 (7 bases). The germline CDR1 and CDR2 sequences are MNHEY and SMNVEV (reference sequence). V gave up 2 bases and J gave up 5 bases, with 23 bases separating them. There are 18 residues in the CDR3. CDR3 nucleotide sequence: TGTGCCAGCAGTTTAGAGGGCTTGGCGGGGGCTGGTGTAGATACGCAGTATTTT. Translation: CASSLEGLAGAGVDTQYF.

This chain uses TRBV28 with TRBJ2-1; weak D call: TRBD1 (5 bases). Germline CDR1 reads MDHEN; CDR2 reads SYDVKM. Trimming stripped 1 base from V and 4 bases from J, with 14 bases between. The CDR3 contains 16 residues. Here the CDR3 reads CASSLLPNYRYNEQFF. CDR3 nucleotide sequence: TGTGCCAGCAGTTTATTGCCAAACTACAGGTACAATGAGCAGTTCTTC.

The genes are TRBV7-9 and TRBJ2-6; D remains unclear. Germline V gene data show CDR1 as SEHNR and CDR2 as FQNEAQ (reference sequence). There are 14 residues in the CDR3. V was trimmed by 5 bases and J by 6 bases, leaving 11 bases between them. The CDR3 DNA reads as TGTGCCAGCAGCCGCTCTATTGTGGCCAACGTCCTGACTTTC. It specifies CASSRSIVANVLTF.

Notes on this clone: A read error may produce the germline difference seen at one junction end. This sequence joins TRBV5-5 and TRBJ1-3; D might be TRBD1 (5 bases). The CDR3 contains 11 residues. Germline CDR1 SGHKS, CDR2 YYEKEE (reference sequence). CDR3 amino acids: CASSLADRPSF. The CDR3 DNA follows: TGTGCCAGCAGCTTGGCCGACAGACCAAGCTTT.

The chain combines TRBV20-1 with TRBJ1-6; a weak D match, TRBD1 (5 bases). Germline CDR1 DFQATT, CDR2 SNEGSKA (reference sequence). The CDR3 runs to 14 residues. Trimming took 3 bases from V and 8 from J, leaving 14 bases between them. The CDR3 nucleotides read TGCAGTGCTAGTTGGGAACAGACAGATTCACCCCTCCACTTT. Amino acid sequence: CSASWEQTDSPLHF.

The chain is built from TRBV30 and TRBJ1-6; 12 bases are a match to TRBD1. Germline CDR1 GTSNPN, CDR2 SVGIG (reference sequence). V gave up 1 base and J gave up 6 bases; unmatched junction bases: 13. The CDR3 has 19 amino acids. CDR3 sequence (DNA): TGTGCCTGGAGTGCAGGGACAGGGGGCCGTCCCACTGGTAATTCACCCCTCCACTTT. Protein: CAWSAGTGGRPTGNSPLHF.

CDR3: CASSEALFAGGGYGYTF. CDR3 sequence (DNA): TGTGCCAGCAGTGAAGCTCTATTTGCGGGGGGCGGGTATGGCTACACCTTC. V is TRBV2 and J is TRBJ1-2, with D perhaps TRBD1 (6 bases). The CDR3 is 17 amino acids. V lost 0 bases, J lost 5 bases, and 19 bases lay in between. Germline CDR1 SNHLY, CDR2 FYNNEI.

V usage is TRBV7-9 and J usage is TRBJ1-6, with D perhaps TRBD1 (6 bases). CDR3 length equals 15 residues. Trimming took off 3 bases at V and 10 bases at J, with 16 bases between the two ends. Germline lookup yields CDR1 SEHNR and CDR2 FQNEAQ (reference sequence). The DNA of the CDR3 is TGTGCCAGCAGCTTGTTCGGGCAGGGGATCTCACCCCTCCACTTT. Its protein product is CASSLFGQGISPLHF. Supplemented by reference TRBV7-9 and TRBJ1-6, the full variable domain reads DTGVSQNPRHKITKRGQNVTFRCDPISEHNRLYWYRQTLGQGPEFLTYFQNEAQLEKSRLLSDRFSAERPKGSFSTLEIQRTEQGDSAMYLCASSLFGQGISPLHFGNGTRLTVT.

The chain couples TRBV6-2 or TRBV6-3 to TRBJ2-7; 7 bases map to TRBD2. Germline V gives CDR1 MNHEY, CDR2 SVGEGT. The length of the CDR3 is 14 residues. With V trimmed by 2 bases and J by 6 bases, 7 bases remained unmatched. The CDR3 is CASSYPWEGVEQYF. CDR3 bases: TGTGCCAGCAGTTACCCCTGGGAGGGAGTCGAGCAGTACTTC.

This rearrangement joins TRBV27 to TRBJ2-7; 8 nucleotides match TRBD1. Germline trimming cut 6 bases from V and 8 bases from J; bases unmatched to any gene: 18. CDR1 is MNHEY, CDR2 SMNVEV, per germline (reference sequence). The CDR3 length is 16 residues. For the CDR3, the DNA is TGTGCCAGCAGCCTAGGGTCGACAGGGGCGGACTCCAAGCAGTACTTC. Translation: CASSLGSTGADSKQYF.

There are a few counts of this clone. V gene TRBV7-2 combines with J gene TRBJ2-2, with TRBD2 identical over 14 bases. V was clipped by 5 bases and J by 2 bases; unmatched bases: 7. The V gene's germline CDR1 is SGHTA and CDR2 FQGNSA. This CDR3 region has 18 residues. The CDR3 is CASSPGLAGGLNTGELFF. DNA of the CDR3: TGTGCCAGCAGCCCAGGACTAGCGGGGGGCCTTAACACCGGGGAGCTGTTTTTT.

The J gene is TRBJ2-7, the V gene TRBV12-3 or TRBV12-4, with TRBD2 identical over 7 bases. V was clipped by 5 bases and J by 4 bases; unmatched bases: 5. The CDR3 totals 13 residues. In nucleotides, the CDR3 is TGTGCCAGCAGTCCCCAGGGAGGGTACGAGCAGTACTTC. Translating gives CASSPQGGYEQYF.

V and J are TRBV3-1 (or the pseudogene TRBV3-2) and TRBJ2-7; 14 nucleotides agree with TRBD2. The trim removed 4 bases at V and 3 bases at J, leaving 5 bases unmatched. This CDR3 has 16 residues. CDR1 and CDR2 from the germline V gene are LGHDT and YNNKEL (reference sequence). The CDR3 here is CASSRFGLAGGYEQYF. CDR3 DNA: TGTGCCAGCAGCCGATTCGGACTAGCGGGGGGCTACGAGCAGTACTTC.

The V call is TRBV6-1, the J call TRBJ2-5, with D hard to call. The CDR3 runs 15 residues. V lost 0 bases and J lost 4, with 12 bases in between. CDR1 and CDR2 (germline): MNHNS, SASEGT. CDR3 sequence: CASSEATGFGETQYF. In DNA form, the CDR3 reads TGTGCCAGCAGTGAAGCTACGGGTTTCGGAGAGACCCAGTACTTC.

The chain combines TRBV7-2 with TRBJ1-2, with D possibly being TRBD1 (5 bases). This CDR3 region has 14 residues. The V end was cut by 1 base, the J end by 3 bases, with 9 bases between. Germline V gene sequence: CDR1 SGHTA, CDR2 FQGNSA. CDR3 coding DNA: TGTGCCAGCAGCTTAGGTGGAGGGGACTATGGCTACACCTTC. Protein product: CASSLGGGDYGYTF.

The V and J genes are TRBV27 and TRBJ2-5; a weak D match, TRBD1 (5 bases). This CDR3 spans 14 amino acids. CDR1 is MNHEY and CDR2 is SMNVEV in the germline V gene (reference sequence). V lost 3 bases and J lost 5, with 13 bases in between. CDR3 amino acids: CASSFYRSQETQYF. The CDR3 region has the DNA TGTGCCAGCAGTTTTTACAGGAGTCAGGAGACCCAGTACTTC.

A few counts support this clone. The genes are TRBV10-3 and TRBJ1-5, with D unresolved. The CDR3 has 15 amino acids. The ends were cut back, 2 bases at V and 1 base at J, with 9 bases in the middle. The germline gives CDR1 ENHRY, CDR2 SYGVKD. CDR3 nucleotides: TGTGCCATCAGTGAGGGTCGGGTGAGCAATCAGCCCCAGCATTTT. It codes for CAISEGRVSNQPQHF.

The J gene is TRBJ1-1, the V gene TRBV12-3 or TRBV12-4, with D perhaps matching TRBD1 (6 bases). With 6 bases removed from V and 5 bases from J, the gap between germline ends came to 10 bases. The CDR3 runs 12 residues. CDR3 coding DNA: TGTGCCAGCAGGAGGGGGGGTACTGAAGCTTTCTTT. It encodes CASRRGGTEAFF.

V and J are TRBV6-5 and TRBJ1-1; D might be TRBD1 (5 bases). Per germline, CDR1 MNHEY and CDR2 SVGAGI. The V end lost 8 bases, the J end lost 5 bases, and 18 bases lay between the germline ends. The CDR3 runs to 14 residues. CDR3: CASRRGLGGTEAFF. CDR3 coding DNA: TGTGCCAGCCGAAGGGGTCTGGGGGGGACTGAAGCTTTCTTT.

The V and J genes are TRBV7-2 and TRBJ2-7; the D is unclear. CDR1 is SGHTA, CDR2 FQGNSA, per germline. The CDR3 totals 12 residues. V was clipped by 1 base and J by 4 bases, with 5 bases between them. The CDR3 loop is CASSLDKYEQYF. The CDR3 region has the DNA TGTGCCAGCAGCTTAGACAAATACGAGCAGTACTTC.

The chain employs TRBV10-3 and TRBJ1-5; D unresolved. The CDR3 spans 15 residues. Germline CDR1 reads ENHRY; CDR2 reads SYGVKD. Trimming cost V 7 bases and J 1 base, with 14 bases left between them. CDR3 sequence reads: CAITDGVSSNQPQHF. CDR3 sequence (DNA): TGTGCCATCACCGACGGGGTCTCGAGCAATCAGCCCCAGCATTTT.

The V and J genes are TRBV5-5 and TRBJ1-5, with 7 bases lining up with TRBD1. The CDR3 consists of 15 residues. CDR1 SGHKS and CDR2 YYEKEE come from the germline V gene (reference sequence). V shed 1 base, J shed 5 bases, and the junction held 6 bases outside the gene matches. The CDR3 DNA sequence: TGTGCCAGCAGCTTGTCAGGGGGGCCTTATCAGCCCCAGCATTTT. It codes for CASSLSGGPYQPQHF.

This chain joins TRBV6-6 and TRBJ1-2, with a weak D call TRBD1 (5 bases). V shed 6 bases and J shed 8 bases, with 13 bases lying between them. Germline-derived CDR1 and CDR2 are MNHNY and SVGAGI (reference sequence). CDR3 length: 12 amino acids. The CDR3 region has the DNA TGTGCCAGCAGGGACCTGGGGGGAGGCTACACCTTC. It codes for CASRDLGGGYTF.

J is TRBJ2-3 and V is TRBV19, with unresolved D. The CDR3 spans 17 residues. CDR1 is LNHDA, CDR2 SQIVND, per germline (reference sequence). The V end was cut by 10 bases, the J end by 0 bases, with 23 bases between. CDR3 in amino acids: CATTSHIPPVSTDTQYF. The CDR3 DNA follows: TGTGCCACTACGTCCCATATTCCACCCGTTAGCACAGATACGCAGTATTTT. Full variable domain (missing parts from reference TRBV19 and TRBJ2-3): DGGITQSPKYLFRKEGQNVTLSCEQNLNHDAMYWYRQDPGQGLRLIYYSQIVNDFQKGDIAEGYSVSREKKESFPLTVTSAQKNPTAFYLCATTSHIPPVSTDTQYFGPGTRLTVL.

This rearrangement joins TRBV11-2 to TRBJ2-1; TRBD1 matches at 8 bases. This CDR3 region has 12 residues. Germline V gives CDR1 SGHAT, CDR2 FQNNGV. V trimming: 5 bases; J trimming: 10 bases; junction bases outside the gene matches: 4. CDR3: CASSRDRGEQFF. The CDR3 bases are TGTGCCAGCAGCCGAGACAGGGGAGAGCAGTTCTTC.

The gene calls are TRBV12-3 or TRBV12-4 and TRBJ1-2; no clear D gene. Between the trimmed V and J ends, which lost 6 bases and 4 bases, there was a span of 9 bases. The CDR3 has 12 residues. CDR3 DNA: TGTGCCAGCAGCCGGCAGGCCTATGGCTACACCTTC. Its protein product is CASSRQAYGYTF.

V usage is TRBV6-2 or TRBV6-3 and J usage is TRBJ1-6, with D possibly being TRBD1 (6 bases). The CDR3 is 15 residues long. V was trimmed by 0 bases and J by 7 bases, leaving 10 bases between them. Germline CDR1 reads MNHEY; CDR2 reads SVGEGT. CDR3 bases: TGTGCCAGCAGTTACTCGCCAAGGGGGAATTCACCCCTCCACTTT. This translates into CASSYSPRGNSPLHF.

This chain joins TRBV18 and TRBJ2-3; 7 bases map to TRBD2. CDR1 and CDR2 from the germline V gene are KGHSH and LQKENI. V shed 8 bases and J 2 bases; nucleotides not matched to a gene: 10. CDR3 length: 15 residues. CDR3 DNA: TGTGCCAGCCTCACCGGGACTACAACCACAGATACGCAGTATTTT. Its protein product is CASLTGTTTTDTQYF.